Given below is one T cell receptor beta chain in context. The CDR3 sequence is 13 residues long. After removal of 5 bases from V and 2 bases from J, the junction contained 3 bases not matched to a gene. Germline CDR1 is MNHEY and CDR2 is SVGEGT. The data were produced by immunoSEQ multiplex PCR, yet TCRdb's version contains in-frame clones alone and is incomplete. The sample holds under 150,000 clones; 70% to 90% are singletons and the top ten take 6.2%. Participants reported their clinical history, and cohort assignment relied on those reports. Recovered status in Cohort 3 required two negative PCRs, clearance, or symptom resolution. The sample originates from a study of blood T cell repertoires in COVID-19.

Input material: PBMCs or T cells enriched from blood (not recorded which). The J gene is TRBJ2-7, the V gene TRBV6-2 or TRBV6-3; 7 positions match TRBD2. The clonotype originates from a woman in her 40s who had recovered from COVID-19. CDR3 loop: CASSGTNPYEQYF. The DNA of the CDR3 is TGTGCCAGCAGTGGGACTAATCCCTACGAGCAGTACTTC.